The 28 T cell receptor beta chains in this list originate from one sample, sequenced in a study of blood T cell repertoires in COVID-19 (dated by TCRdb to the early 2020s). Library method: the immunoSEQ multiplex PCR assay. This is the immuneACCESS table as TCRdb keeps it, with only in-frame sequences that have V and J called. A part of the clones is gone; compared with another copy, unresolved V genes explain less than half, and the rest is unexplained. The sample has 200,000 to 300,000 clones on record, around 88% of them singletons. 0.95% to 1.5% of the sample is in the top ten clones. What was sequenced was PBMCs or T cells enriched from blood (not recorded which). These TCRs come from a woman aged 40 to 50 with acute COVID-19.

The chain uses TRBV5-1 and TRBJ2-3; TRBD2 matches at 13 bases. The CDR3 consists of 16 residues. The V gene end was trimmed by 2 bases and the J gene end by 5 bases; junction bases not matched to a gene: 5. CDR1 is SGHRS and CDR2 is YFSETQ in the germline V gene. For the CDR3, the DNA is TGCGCCAGCAGCTTAACTAGCGGGAGGGCTGGAGATACGCAGTATTTT. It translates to CASSLTSGRAGDTQYF.

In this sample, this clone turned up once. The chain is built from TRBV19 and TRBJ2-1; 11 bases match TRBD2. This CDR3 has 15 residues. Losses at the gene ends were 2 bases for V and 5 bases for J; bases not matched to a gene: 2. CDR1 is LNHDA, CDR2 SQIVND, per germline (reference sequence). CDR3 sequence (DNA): TGTGCCAGTAGTATACTAGCGGGAGGAGACAATGAGCAGTTCTTC. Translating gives CASSILAGGDNEQFF.

The CDR3 here is CASGPRNPEDTQYF. The CDR3 coding sequence is TGTGCTAGTGGGCCCCGTAACCCGGAGGATACGCAGTATTTT. The V gene is TRBV12-5, the J gene TRBJ2-3; D gene uncertain. Trimming took 6 bases from V and 6 from J, leaving 16 bases between them. Germline CDR1 and CDR2: LGHNT and FRNRAP. This CDR3 is built from 14 residues.

The CDR3, as DNA: TGTGCCAGCTCAGCGGGGGAACCCACCTACGAGCAGTACTTC. It is translated as CASSAGEPTYEQYF. The chain recombines TRBV18 with TRBJ2-7; 7 bases are a match to TRBD2. CDR1 and CDR2 from the germline V gene are KGHSH and LQKENI. The CDR3 runs 14 residues. V trimming: 5 bases; J trimming: 2 bases; junction bases outside the gene matches: 6. Together with reference TRBV18 and TRBJ2-7, the CDR3 gives the full variable domain: NAGVMQNPRHLVRRRGQEARLRCSPMKGHSHVYWYRQLPEEGLKFMVYLQKENIIDESGMPKERFSAEFPKEGPSILRIQQVVRGDSAAYFCASSAGEPTYEQYFGPGTRLTVT.

As DNA, the CDR3 is TGTGCCATCAACGAAGGCGACAGGGGAAGCACTGAAGCTTTCTTT. Translated: CAINEGDRGSTEAFF. The rearrangement joins TRBV10-3 to TRBJ1-1; 8 bases align to TRBD1. The ends lost 7 bases at V and 4 bases at J; junction bases unmatched: 11. The CDR3 is 15 residues long. Germline loops: CDR1 ENHRY, CDR2 SYGVKD.

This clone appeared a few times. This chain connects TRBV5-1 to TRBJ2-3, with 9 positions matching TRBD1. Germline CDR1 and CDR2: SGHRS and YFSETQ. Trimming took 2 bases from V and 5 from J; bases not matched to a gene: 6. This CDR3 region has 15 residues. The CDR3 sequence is CASSFRQGEGDTQYF. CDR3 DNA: TGCGCCAGCAGCTTTAGACAGGGGGAAGGAGATACGCAGTATTTT.

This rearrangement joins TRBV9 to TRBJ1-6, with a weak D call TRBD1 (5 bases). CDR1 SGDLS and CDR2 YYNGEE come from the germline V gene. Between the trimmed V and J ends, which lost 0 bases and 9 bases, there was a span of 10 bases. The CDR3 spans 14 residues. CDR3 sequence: CASSVEGVTSPLHF. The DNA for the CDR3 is TGTGCCAGCAGCGTAGAAGGGGTGACTTCACCCCTCCACTTT.

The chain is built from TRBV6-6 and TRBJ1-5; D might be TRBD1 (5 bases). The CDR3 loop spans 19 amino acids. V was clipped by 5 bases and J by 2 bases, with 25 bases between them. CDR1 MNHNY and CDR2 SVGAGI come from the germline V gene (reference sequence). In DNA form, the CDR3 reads TGTGCCAGCAGTCGGTTTAGGCAGGGAGGGGACTCTGGCAATCAGCCCCAGCATTTT. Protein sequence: CASSRFRQGGDSGNQPQHF.

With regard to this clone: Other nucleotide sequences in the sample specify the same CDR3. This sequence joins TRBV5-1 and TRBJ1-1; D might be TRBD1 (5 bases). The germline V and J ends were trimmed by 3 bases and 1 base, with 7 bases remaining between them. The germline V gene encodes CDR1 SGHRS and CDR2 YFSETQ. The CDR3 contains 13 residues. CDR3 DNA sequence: TGCGCCAGCAGCTCTACAGGGAACACTGAAGCTTTCTTT. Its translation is CASSSTGNTEAFF.

The CDR3 sequence is CAISPGPTNYGYTF. DNA for the CDR3: TGTGCCATCAGTCCAGGGCCTACTAACTATGGCTACACCTTC. The rearrangement links TRBV10-3 to TRBJ1-2; TRBD1 might be the D (5 bases). Germline V CDR1 and CDR2: ENHRY, SYGVKD. There are 14 residues in the CDR3. Deletions cut 5 bases from V and 0 bases from J, with 10 bases between.

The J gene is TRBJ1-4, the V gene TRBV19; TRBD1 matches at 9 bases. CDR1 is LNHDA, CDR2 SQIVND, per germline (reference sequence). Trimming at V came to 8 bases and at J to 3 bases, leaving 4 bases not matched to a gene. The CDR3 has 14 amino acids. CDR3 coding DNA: TGTGCCAGTGGCCGGGACAGGGCTAATGAAAAACTGTTTTTT. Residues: CASGRDRANEKLFF.

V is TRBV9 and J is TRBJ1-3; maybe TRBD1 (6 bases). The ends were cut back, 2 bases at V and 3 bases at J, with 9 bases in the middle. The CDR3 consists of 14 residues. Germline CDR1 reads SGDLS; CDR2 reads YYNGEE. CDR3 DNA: TGTGCCAGCAGCGTTCAAGGGGGTGGAAACACCATATATTTT. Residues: CASSVQGGGNTIYF.

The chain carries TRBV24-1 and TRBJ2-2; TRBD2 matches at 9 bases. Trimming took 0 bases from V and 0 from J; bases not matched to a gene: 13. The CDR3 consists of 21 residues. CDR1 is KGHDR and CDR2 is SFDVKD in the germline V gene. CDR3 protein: CATSDLPSGRPGGTNTGELFF. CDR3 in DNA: TGTGCCACCAGTGATTTGCCCAGCGGGAGGCCCGGGGGTACGAACACCGGGGAGCTGTTTTTT.

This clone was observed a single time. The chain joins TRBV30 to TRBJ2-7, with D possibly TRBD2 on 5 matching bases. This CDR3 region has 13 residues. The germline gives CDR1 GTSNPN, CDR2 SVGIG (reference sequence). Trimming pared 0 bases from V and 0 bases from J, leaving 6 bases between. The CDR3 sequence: CAWSVGLSYEQYV. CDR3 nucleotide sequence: TGTGCCTGGAGTGTAGGACTCTCCTACGAGCAGTACGTC.

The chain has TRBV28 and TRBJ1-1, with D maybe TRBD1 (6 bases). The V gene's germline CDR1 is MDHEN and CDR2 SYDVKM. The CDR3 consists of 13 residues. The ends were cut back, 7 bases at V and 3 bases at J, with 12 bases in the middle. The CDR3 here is CASTWGRYTEAFF. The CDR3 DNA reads TGTGCCAGCACTTGGGGGCGTTACACTGAAGCTTTCTTT.

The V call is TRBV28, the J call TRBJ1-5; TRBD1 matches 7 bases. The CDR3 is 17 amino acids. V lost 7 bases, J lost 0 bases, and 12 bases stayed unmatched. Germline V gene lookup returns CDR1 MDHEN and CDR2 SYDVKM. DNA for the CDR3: TGTGCCAGCAAAATCGGGGGGGGACAGTATAGCAATCAGCCCCAGCATTTT. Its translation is CASKIGGGQYSNQPQHF.

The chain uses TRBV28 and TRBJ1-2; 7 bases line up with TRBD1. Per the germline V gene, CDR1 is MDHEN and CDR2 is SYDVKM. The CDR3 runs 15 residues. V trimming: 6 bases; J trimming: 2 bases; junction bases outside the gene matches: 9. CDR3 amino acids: CASSQWGDRNYGYTF. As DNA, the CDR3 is TGTGCCAGCAGCCAGTGGGGGGACAGAAACTATGGCTACACCTTC.

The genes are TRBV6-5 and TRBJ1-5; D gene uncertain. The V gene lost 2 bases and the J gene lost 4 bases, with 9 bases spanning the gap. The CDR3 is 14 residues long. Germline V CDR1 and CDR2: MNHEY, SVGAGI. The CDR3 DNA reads TGTGCCAGCAGTTACGTGGGCCGAAATCAGCCCCAGCATTTT. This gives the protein CASSYVGRNQPQHF.

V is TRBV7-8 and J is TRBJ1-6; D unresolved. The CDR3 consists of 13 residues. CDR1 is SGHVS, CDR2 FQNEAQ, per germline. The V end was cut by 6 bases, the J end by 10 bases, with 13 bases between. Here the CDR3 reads CASRRIEESPLHF. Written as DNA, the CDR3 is TGTGCCAGCAGAAGAATCGAGGAGTCACCCCTCCACTTT.

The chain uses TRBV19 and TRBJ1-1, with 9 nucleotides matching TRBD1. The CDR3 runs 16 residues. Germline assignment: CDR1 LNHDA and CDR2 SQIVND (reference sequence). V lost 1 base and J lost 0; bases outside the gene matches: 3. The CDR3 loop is CASSIGDRVLNTEAFF. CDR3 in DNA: TGTGCCAGTAGTATAGGGGACAGGGTCTTGAACACTGAAGCTTTCTTT.

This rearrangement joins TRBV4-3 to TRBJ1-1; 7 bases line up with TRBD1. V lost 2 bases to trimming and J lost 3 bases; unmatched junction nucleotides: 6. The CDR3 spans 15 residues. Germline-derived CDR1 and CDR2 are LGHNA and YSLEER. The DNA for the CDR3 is TGCGCCAGCAGCCAACCGGGACAGAGCCACACTGAAGCTTTCTTT. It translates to CASSQPGQSHTEAFF.

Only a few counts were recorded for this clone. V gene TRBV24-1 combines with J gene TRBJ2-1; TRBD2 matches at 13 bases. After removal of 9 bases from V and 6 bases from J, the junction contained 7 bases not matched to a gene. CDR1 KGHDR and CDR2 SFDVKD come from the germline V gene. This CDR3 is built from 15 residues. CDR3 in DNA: TGTGCCACCGCCAAAGGGACTAGCGGGATCAATGAGCAGTTCTTC. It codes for CATAKGTSGINEQFF.

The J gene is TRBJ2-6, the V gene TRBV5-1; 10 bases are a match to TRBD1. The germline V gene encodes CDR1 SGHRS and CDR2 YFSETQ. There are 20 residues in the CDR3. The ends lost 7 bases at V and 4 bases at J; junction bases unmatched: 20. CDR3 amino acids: CASAPSPGQGIFDGANVLTF. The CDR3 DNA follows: TGCGCCAGCGCACCTTCACCGGGACAGGGGATTTTTGACGGGGCCAACGTCCTGACTTTC.

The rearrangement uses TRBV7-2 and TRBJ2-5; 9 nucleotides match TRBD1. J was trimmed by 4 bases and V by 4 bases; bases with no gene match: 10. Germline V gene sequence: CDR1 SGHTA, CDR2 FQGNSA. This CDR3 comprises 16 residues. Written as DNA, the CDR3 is TGTGCCAGCAGCTCTACTGGGACAGGGTTCTTAGAGACCCAGTACTTC. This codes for CASSSTGTGFLETQYF.

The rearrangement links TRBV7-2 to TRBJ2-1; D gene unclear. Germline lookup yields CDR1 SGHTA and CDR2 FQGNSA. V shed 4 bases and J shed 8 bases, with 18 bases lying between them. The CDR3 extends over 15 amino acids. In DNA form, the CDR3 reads TGTGCCAGCAGCTCTTCGACAATGGGTATCCATGAGCAGTTCTTC. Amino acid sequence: CASSSSTMGIHEQFF.

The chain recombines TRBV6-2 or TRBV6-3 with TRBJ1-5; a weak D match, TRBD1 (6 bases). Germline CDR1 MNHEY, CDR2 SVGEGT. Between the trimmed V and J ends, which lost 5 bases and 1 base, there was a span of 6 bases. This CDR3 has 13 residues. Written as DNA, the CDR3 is TGTGCCAGCAGTCAGGGGAGCAATCAGCCCCAGCATTTT. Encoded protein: CASSQGSNQPQHF.

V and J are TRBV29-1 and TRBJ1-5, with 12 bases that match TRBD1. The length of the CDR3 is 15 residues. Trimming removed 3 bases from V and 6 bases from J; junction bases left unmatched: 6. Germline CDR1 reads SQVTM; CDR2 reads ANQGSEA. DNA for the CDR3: TGCAGCGTTGAGGGGACAGGGGGCGCGGGTCAGCCCCAGCATTTT. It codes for CSVEGTGGAGQPQHF.

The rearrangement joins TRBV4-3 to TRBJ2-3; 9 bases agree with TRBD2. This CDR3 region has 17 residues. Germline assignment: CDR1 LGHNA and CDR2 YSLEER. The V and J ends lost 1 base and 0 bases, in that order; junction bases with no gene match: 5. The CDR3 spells CASSQGPSGASTDTQYF. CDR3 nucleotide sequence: TGCGCCAGCAGCCAAGGGCCTAGCGGGGCTAGCACAGATACGCAGTATTTT.